Below, 31 T cell receptor beta chains from the same sample are listed, as sequenced in a study of T-cell memory formation after mild COVID-19. TCRdb fed the 5' RACE reads into MiXCR, producing one record per CDR3 protein. Of roughly 49,000 distinct CDR3 sequences listed, about 28% were seen once; the top ten hold roughly two fifths. The sample consisted of PBMCs or a T cell subset sorted from them (not recorded which). These receptors all stem from a man younger than 30 who had mild COVID-19 (a few samples of this study predate the infection). Cell type and time point are not known.

This clonotype showed up just a few times. The gene calls are TRBV7-9 and TRBJ2-7; D is ambiguous. Germline values: CDR1 SEHNR, CDR2 FQNEAQ (reference sequence). V was cut by 5 bases and J by 4 bases, with 15 bases left in between. The CDR3 contains 14 residues. CDR3 protein: CASSLSASPYEQYV. CDR3 sequence (DNA): TGTGCCAGCAGCCTCTCCGCGTCCCCTTACGAGCAGTACGTC.

This sequence joins TRBV20-1 and TRBJ2-5; no clear D gene. The V and J ends lost 0 bases and 6 bases respectively, with 8 bases between them. In germline, CDR1 is DFQATT, CDR2 SNEGSKA (reference sequence). The CDR3 loop spans 12 amino acids. The CDR3: CSARDVTKTQYF. DNA for the CDR3: TGCAGTGCTAGAGATGTAACGAAGACCCAGTACTTC.

The chain employs TRBV6-5 and TRBJ1-2; weak D call: TRBD1 (6 bases). Deletions cut 5 bases from V and 4 bases from J, with 17 bases between. This CDR3 contains 15 residues. Germline V gene sequence: CDR1 MNHEY, CDR2 SVGAGI. CDR3 amino acids: CASSNRAGGLYGYTF. Here the CDR3 DNA reads TGTGCCAGCAGTAATCGGGCCGGGGGGCTCTATGGCTACACCTTC.

This clonotype was seen at least ten times. The CDR3 loop reads CASSLGSYNEQFF. CDR3 bases: TGTGCCAGCAGCTTAGGGTCCTACAATGAGCAGTTCTTC. The chain employs TRBV7-2 and TRBJ2-1; D remains unclear. Germline lookup yields CDR1 SGHTA and CDR2 FQGNSA. This CDR3 spans 13 amino acids. Trimming took 1 base from V and 1 from J, leaving 2 bases between them.

The chain uses TRBV4-2 and TRBJ2-3, with 7 bases matching TRBD2. The CDR3 is made up of 16 amino acids. The V and J ends lost 4 bases and 2 bases, in that order; junction bases with no gene match: 9. Germline V gives CDR1 LGHNA, CDR2 YNFKEQ. The CDR3 spells CASSPGDYRYTDTQYF. DNA of the CDR3: TGTGCCAGCAGCCCGGGGGACTATCGATACACAGATACGCAGTATTTT.

This clonotype showed up just a few times. The chain joins TRBV5-1 to TRBJ2-3, with D hard to call. V was trimmed by 5 bases and J by 2 bases, leaving 12 bases between them. The V gene's germline CDR1 is SGHRS and CDR2 YFSETQ. CDR3 length: 14 amino acids. The CDR3 DNA reads TGCGCCAGCAGTGAGCCCGCGAACACAGATACGCAGTATTTT. Protein product: CASSEPANTDTQYF.

This clonotype was observed a handful of times. The CDR3 here is CASSYGNGYTF. CDR3 nucleotides: TGTGCCAGCAGTTACGGGAACGGCTACACCTTC. V gene TRBV6-2 or TRBV6-3 combines with J gene TRBJ1-2, with unresolved D. The CDR3 extends over 11 amino acids. V gave up 2 bases and J gave up 8 bases, with 6 bases separating them. The germline gives CDR1 MNHEY, CDR2 SVGEGT.

This clonotype has just a few counts. The chain has TRBV20-1 and TRBJ2-1; 7 bases align to TRBD2. The CDR3 loop spans 15 amino acids. Looked up from germline, CDR1 is DFQATT and CDR2 is SNEGSKA (reference sequence). The junction had 5 bases not matched to a gene; V was cut back by 0 bases and J by 3 bases. CDR3 sequence: CSARDLAGVYNEQFF. The CDR3 coding sequence is TGCAGTGCTAGAGATCTCGCGGGGGTCTACAATGAGCAGTTCTTC.

The rearrangement joins TRBV5-8 to TRBJ2-7; D is uncertain. Germline V gene sequence: CDR1 SGHTS, CDR2 YDEGEE. CDR3 length: 14 amino acids. Trimming took off 2 bases at V and 0 bases at J, with 9 bases between the two ends. The CDR3 spells CASSLWADSYEQYF. The CDR3 nucleotides are TGTGCCAGCAGCTTATGGGCCGACTCCTACGAGCAGTACTTC. The full variable domain, completed using reference TRBV5-8 and TRBJ2-7, is EAGVTQSPTHLIKTRGQQATLRCSPISGHTSVYWYQQALGLGLQFLLWYDEGEERNRGNFPPRFSGRQFPNYSSELNVNALELEDSALYLCASSLWADSYEQYFGPGTRLTVT.

A few counts support this clonotype. The J gene is TRBJ2-7, the V gene TRBV4-3, with 7 bases lining up with TRBD1. Germline V lookup: CDR1 LGHNA, CDR2 YSLEER. This CDR3 spans 14 amino acids. V shed 0 bases, J shed 5 bases, and the junction held 4 bases outside the gene matches. CDR3 sequence: CASSQDRGIDEQYF. Here the CDR3 DNA reads TGCGCCAGCAGCCAAGACAGGGGGATCGACGAGCAGTACTTC.

This clonotype was counted only a few times. The V gene is TRBV4-1, the J gene TRBJ2-7, with TRBD2 identical over 13 bases. The CDR3 covers 17 residues. Germline V lookup: CDR1 MGHRA, CDR2 YSYEKL. Unmatched junction bases numbered 6, after V lost 1 base and J lost 3 bases. CDR3 sequence: CASSQGTSGGLSYEQYF. The CDR3 DNA reads TGCGCCAGCAGCCAAGGGACTAGCGGGGGACTTAGCTACGAGCAGTACTTC.

V is TRBV11-2 and J is TRBJ1-2; no clear D. The CDR3 consists of 14 residues. Trimming stripped 0 bases from V and 2 bases from J, with 7 bases between. The germline V gene encodes CDR1 SGHAT and CDR2 FQNNGV. CDR3 region: CASSLEAPNYGYTF. The CDR3 bases are TGTGCCAGCAGCTTAGAGGCACCAAACTATGGCTACACCTTC.

The chain is built from TRBV4-1 and TRBJ1-2, with D possibly matching TRBD1 (5 bases). V lost 1 base and J 1 base, leaving 7 bases between the germline ends. Germline V CDR1 and CDR2: MGHRA, YSYEKL. The CDR3 has 14 residues. This CDR3 reads CASSQGQSNYGYTF. The DNA of the CDR3 is TGCGCCAGCAGCCAAGGACAGAGTAACTATGGCTACACCTTC.

This clonotype has a handful of counts. The CDR3 loop is CASKRGGADTQYF. CDR3 nucleotide sequence: TGCGCCAGCAAGAGGGGGGGCGCAGATACGCAGTATTTT. The J gene is TRBJ2-3, the V gene TRBV5-1; D may be TRBD2 (7 bases). The CDR3 runs 13 residues. The V end was cut by 6 bases, the J end by 4 bases, with 12 bases between. Germline-derived CDR1 and CDR2 are SGHRS and YFSETQ. Full variable domain (remainder filled in from reference TRBV5-1 and TRBJ2-3): KAGVTQTPRYLIKTRGQQVTLSCSPISGHRSVSWYQQTPGQGLQFLFEYFSETQRNKGNFPGRFSGRQFSNSRSEMNVSTLELGDSALYLCASKRGGADTQYFGPGTRLTVL.

This clonotype came up a few times. This chain connects TRBV12-3 or TRBV12-4 to TRBJ2-6; D gene uncertain. The CDR3 is made up of 14 amino acids. Deletions cut 6 bases from V and 3 bases from J, with 9 bases between. The chain's CDR3 is CASRTIGGANVLTF. The CDR3 DNA reads TGTGCCAGCAGAACCATCGGTGGGGCCAACGTCCTGACTTTC.

This clonotype showed up just a few times. The CDR3 bases are TGTGCCATCAGAAACCTAGCGGGGGATCAAGAGACCCAGTACTTC. Protein product: CAIRNLAGDQETQYF. The chain employs TRBV10-3 and TRBJ2-5; 10 nucleotides line up with TRBD2. Germline V lookup: CDR1 ENHRY, CDR2 SYGVKD. V was clipped by 6 bases and J by 2 bases; unmatched bases: 6. This CDR3 spans 15 amino acids.

The chain employs TRBV6-6 and TRBJ1-1; D gene uncertain. This CDR3 is 14 amino acids long. Per germline, CDR1 MNHNY and CDR2 SVGAGI (reference sequence). Trimming removed 5 bases from V and 4 bases from J, with 14 bases in between. This chain's CDR3 is CASSLTGSGTEAFF. As DNA, the CDR3 is TGTGCCAGCAGTCTCACGGGTTCTGGCACTGAAGCTTTCTTT.

This clonotype appeared a few times. This chain links TRBV7-6 with TRBJ2-2; D ambiguous. From germline, CDR1 is SGHVS and CDR2 FNYEAQ. The length of the CDR3 is 11 residues. V lost 1 base to trimming and J lost 10 bases, with 4 bases between them. The DNA of the CDR3 is TGTGCCAGCAGCTTAGGGCTGGAGCTGTTTTTT. Translating gives CASSLGLELFF. Full variable domain (remainder filled in from reference TRBV7-6 and TRBJ2-2): GAGVSQSPRYKVTKRGQDVALRCDPISGHVSLYWYRQALGQGPEFLTYFNYEAQQDKSGLPNDRFSAERPEGSISTLTIQRTEQRDSAMYRCASSLGLELFFGEGSRLTVL.

This clonotype was counted between two and nine times. The V gene is TRBV5-6, the J gene TRBJ1-5; 7 bases align to TRBD1. CDR1 is SGHDT, CDR2 YYEEEE, per germline. Trimming took 3 bases from V and 3 from J; bases not matched to a gene: 6. The CDR3 loop spans 15 amino acids. The CDR3 DNA sequence: TGTGCCAGCAGCTCTACGGGACAGATCAATCAGCCCCAGCATTTT. The encoded protein is CASSSTGQINQPQHF.

This chain joins TRBV10-3 and TRBJ2-1; 9 nucleotides align to TRBD2. In germline, CDR1 is ENHRY, CDR2 SYGVKD. J gave up 5 bases and V 5 bases, and 4 bases lay outside the gene matches. The CDR3 spans 14 residues. Written as DNA, the CDR3 is TGTGCCATCAGTTCGGCTAGCGGGGACAATGAGCAGTTCTTC. It is translated as CAISSASGDNEQFF.

The rearrangement joins TRBV7-8 to TRBJ2-1; TRBD1 might be the D (6 bases). Germline CDR1 reads SGHVS; CDR2 reads FQNEAQ. CDR3 size: 15 residues. With 5 bases removed from V and 2 bases from J, the gap between germline ends came to 13 bases. DNA for the CDR3: TGTGCCAGCAGCGATGAAGGGGGACCCTACAATGAGCAGTTCTTC. It is translated as CASSDEGGPYNEQFF.

V and J are TRBV6-5 and TRBJ2-7; unclear D gene. V was trimmed by 5 bases and J by 6 bases, leaving 17 bases between them. The CDR3 sequence is 14 residues long. Germline CDR1 MNHEY, CDR2 SVGAGI. In nucleotides, the CDR3 is TGTGCCAGCAGTAACACCCCCGGGTACGGCGAGCAGTACTTC. It translates to CASSNTPGYGEQYF.

This clonotype was recorded many times. The gene calls are TRBV7-3 and TRBJ2-1, with 8 positions matching TRBD2. Losses at the gene ends were 7 bases for V and 0 bases for J; bases not matched to a gene: 2. Germline V gene sequence: CDR1 SGHTA, CDR2 FQGTGA. This CDR3 comprises 14 residues. CDR3 coding DNA: TGTGCCAGCACGGCGGGGGGCTCCTACAATGAGCAGTTCTTC. Translated, it gives CASTAGGSYNEQFF.

This sequence joins TRBV12-3 or TRBV12-4 and TRBJ2-1; no clear D gene. This CDR3 spans 12 amino acids. V lost 3 bases to trimming and J lost 7 bases, with 7 bases between them. DNA of the CDR3: TGTGCCAGCAGTTTTCTACGGAATGAGCAGTTCTTC. This encodes CASSFLRNEQFF.

The CDR3 DNA reads TGCAGCGTTGATGGGTCTAGCGGTGTTAGTTACAATGAGCAGTTCTTC. Protein: CSVDGSSGVSYNEQFF. The gene calls are TRBV29-1 and TRBJ2-1; 7 positions match TRBD2. Germline loops: CDR1 SQVTM, CDR2 ANQGSEA. The CDR3 covers 16 residues. Losses at the gene ends were 3 bases for V and 4 bases for J; bases not matched to a gene: 12.

This chain links TRBV4-1 with TRBJ2-1; maybe TRBD1 (5 bases). Germline values: CDR1 MGHRA, CDR2 YSYEKL. The V end was cut by 2 bases, the J end by 4 bases, with 9 bases between. The CDR3 runs to 14 residues. The CDR3 nucleotides read TGCGCCAGCAGCCAAAATACAGGTTACAATGAGCAGTTCTTC. This encodes CASSQNTGYNEQFF.

This clonotype has more than one count but fewer than ten. The CDR3 protein is CSVEPRDGHNEQFF. The CDR3 nucleotides are TGCAGCGTTGAACCCCGGGACGGTCACAATGAGCAGTTCTTC. The chain is built from TRBV29-1 and TRBJ2-1; D may correspond to TRBD1 or TRBD2 (5 bases each). In germline, CDR1 is SQVTM, CDR2 ANQGSEA. The V end was cut by 2 bases, the J end by 5 bases, with 13 bases between. This CDR3 has 14 residues.

The rearrangement joins TRBV6-5 to TRBJ2-5; 8 bases match TRBD1. The germline V gene has CDR1 MNHEY and CDR2 SVGAGI. CDR3 length: 16 amino acids. V lost 2 bases, J lost 1 base, and 6 bases stayed unmatched. The CDR3 sequence: CASSYQGARGQETQYF. Here the CDR3 DNA reads TGTGCCAGCAGTTACCAGGGGGCGCGGGGCCAAGAGACCCAGTACTTC.

J is TRBJ2-1 and V is TRBV12-3 or TRBV12-4; D is perhaps TRBD2 (6 bases). The CDR3 is made up of 14 amino acids. V lost 1 base to trimming and J lost 6 bases, with 10 bases between them. The CDR3 spells CASSLGAGGNEQFF. For the CDR3, the DNA is TGTGCCAGCAGTTTAGGAGCCGGGGGCAATGAGCAGTTCTTC.

The CDR3 region has the DNA TGTGCCAGCAGCCTTAGTCAGCGCACAGATACGCAGTATTTT. Amino acids: CASSLSQRTDTQYF. The chain uses TRBV12-3 or TRBV12-4 and TRBJ2-3; D remains ambiguous. CDR3 length: 14 amino acids. Trimming left V 6 bases short and J 1 base short, with 11 bases between.

The gene calls are TRBV6-5 and TRBJ1-2; 9 nucleotides agree with TRBD1. V lost 1 base to trimming and J lost 2 bases; unmatched junction nucleotides: 5. This CDR3 is 16 amino acids long. Germline CDR1 reads MNHEY; CDR2 reads SVGAGI. The CDR3 protein is CASSYLQGAGNYGYTF. Written as DNA, the CDR3 is TGTGCCAGCAGTTACTTACAGGGGGCCGGGAACTATGGCTACACCTTC.